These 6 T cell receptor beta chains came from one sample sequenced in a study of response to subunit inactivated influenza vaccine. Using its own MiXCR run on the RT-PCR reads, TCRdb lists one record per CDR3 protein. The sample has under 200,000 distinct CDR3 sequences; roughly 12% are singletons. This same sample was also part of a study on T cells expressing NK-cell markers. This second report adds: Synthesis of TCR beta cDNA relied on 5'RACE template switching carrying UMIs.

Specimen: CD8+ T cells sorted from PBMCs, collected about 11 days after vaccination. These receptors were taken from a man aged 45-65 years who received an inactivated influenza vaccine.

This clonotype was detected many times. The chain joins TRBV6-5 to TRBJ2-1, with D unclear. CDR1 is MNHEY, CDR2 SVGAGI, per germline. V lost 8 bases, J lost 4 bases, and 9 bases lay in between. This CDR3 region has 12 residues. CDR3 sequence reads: CASGRAYNEQFF. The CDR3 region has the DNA TGTGCCAGCGGAAGGGCTTACAATGAGCAGTTCTTC.

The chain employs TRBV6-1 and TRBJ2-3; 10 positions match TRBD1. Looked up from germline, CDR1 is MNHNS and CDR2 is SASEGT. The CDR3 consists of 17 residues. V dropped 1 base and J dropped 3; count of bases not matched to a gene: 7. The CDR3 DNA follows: TGTGCCAGCAGTGAAGATCTTTGGACAGGGGGAACAGATACGCAGTATTTT. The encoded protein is CASSEDLWTGGTDTQYF.

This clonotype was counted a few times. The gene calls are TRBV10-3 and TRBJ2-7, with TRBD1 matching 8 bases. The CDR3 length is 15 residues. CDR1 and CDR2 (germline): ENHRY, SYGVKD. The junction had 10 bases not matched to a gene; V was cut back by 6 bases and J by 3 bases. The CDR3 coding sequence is TGTGCCATCAGCCGGGACAGGAATCGCTTCTACGAGCAGTACTTC. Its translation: CAISRDRNRFYEQYF.

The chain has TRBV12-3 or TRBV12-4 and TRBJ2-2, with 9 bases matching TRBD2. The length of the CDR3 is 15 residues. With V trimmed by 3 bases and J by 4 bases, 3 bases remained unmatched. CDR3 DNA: TGTGCCAGCAGTTTTCCAGCGGGGGGCACCGGGGAGCTGTTTTTT. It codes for CASSFPAGGTGELFF.

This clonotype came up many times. The CDR3 coding sequence is TGCAGCGTCGCGGGACAGGGTATGTCCTACGAGCAGTACTTC. This encodes CSVAGQGMSYEQYF. The V gene is TRBV29-1, the J gene TRBJ2-7; 9 bases are a match to TRBD1. After removal of 6 bases from V and 1 base from J, the junction contained 7 bases not matched to a gene. From germline, CDR1 is SQVTM and CDR2 ANQGSEA. The CDR3 runs to 14 residues.

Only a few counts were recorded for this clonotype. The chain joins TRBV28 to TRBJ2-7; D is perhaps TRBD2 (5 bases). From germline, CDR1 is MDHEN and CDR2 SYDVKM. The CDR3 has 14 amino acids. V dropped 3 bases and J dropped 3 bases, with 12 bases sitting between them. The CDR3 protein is CASSFFAEVYEQYF. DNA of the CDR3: TGTGCCAGCAGTTTCTTCGCGGAGGTCTACGAGCAGTACTTC.